These 15 T cell receptor beta chains were sequenced from one sample in a study of T cells in Graves' hyperthyroidism and ophthalmopathy. The TCR beta CDR3 regions underwent amplification using RNA transcripts as the source. First-round RT-PCR targeting the TCR CDR3 was performed with the HTBI primer set. TCRdb reanalysed the multiplex PCR reads using MiXCR and keeps one entry per CDR3 protein. This table has 500,000 to 750,000 distinct CDR3 sequences, around 16% appearing once. The sequenced sample consisted of blood. The receptors derive from a woman younger than 45 with Graves' hyperthyroidism.

This clonotype was seen a few times. The chain joins TRBV15 to TRBJ2-1; TRBD2 agrees at 9 bases. With V trimmed by 4 bases and J by 8 bases, 18 bases remained unmatched. The CDR3 covers 18 residues. Germline V gene lookup returns CDR1 LNHNV and CDR2 YYDKDF (reference sequence). CDR3 residues: CATSTEKSLAGVVHEQFF. CDR3 DNA sequence: TGTGCCACCAGCACAGAGAAGTCTTTAGCGGGAGTCGTCCATGAGCAGTTCTTC.

This clonotype was counted a few times. J is TRBJ2-2 and V is TRBV7-9; TRBD2 matches at 11 bases. The germline V gene encodes CDR1 SEHNR and CDR2 FQNEAQ (reference sequence). Trimming removed 5 bases from V and 0 bases from J; junction bases left unmatched: 8. The CDR3 is 18 amino acids. For the CDR3, the DNA is TGTGCCAGCAGCCTTGGGACTAGCGGAATCTCGAACACCGGGGAGCTGTTTTTT. Protein: CASSLGTSGISNTGELFF.

This clonotype was counted between two and nine times. This chain links TRBV28 with TRBJ1-6, with D unresolved. This CDR3 is built from 14 residues. Germline V CDR1 and CDR2: MDHEN, SYDVKM. Between the trimmed V and J ends, which lost 2 bases and 9 bases, there was a span of 11 bases. The CDR3 coding sequence is TGTGCCAGCAGTTTAAGGGCGCCTGGTTCACCCCTCCACTTT. As protein: CASSLRAPGSPLHF.

This chain links TRBV10-3 with TRBJ2-2, with 14 bases lining up with TRBD2. Germline values: CDR1 ENHRY, CDR2 SYGVKD. Trimming took 6 bases from V and 5 from J; bases not matched to a gene: 11. The length of the CDR3 is 18 residues. CDR3 coding DNA: TGTGCCATCAGAGACCGACTAGCGGGAGGGCCAAAGACCGGGGAGCTGTTTTTT. This sequence encodes CAIRDRLAGGPKTGELFF.

In this sample, this clonotype turned up a few times. The chain combines TRBV5-1 with TRBJ2-5, with 7 bases identical to TRBD2. The V gene end was trimmed by 5 bases and the J gene end by 5 bases; junction bases not matched to a gene: 12. Germline V gene data show CDR1 as SGHRS and CDR2 as YFSETQ. CDR3 length equals 15 residues. In DNA, the CDR3 is TGCGCCAGCAGGGGGGGAGGGGCGATGATGGAGACCCAGTACTTC. Its protein product is CASRGGGAMMETQYF.

This clonotype has at least ten counts. The V gene is TRBV6-5, the J gene TRBJ2-7, with D possibly being TRBD2 (6 bases). The germline V gene has CDR1 MNHEY and CDR2 SVGAGI. Trimming removed 2 bases at V and 3 bases at J, with 14 bases between. CDR3 size: 15 residues. CDR3 protein: CASSYQAGRSYEQYF. In nucleotides, the CDR3 is TGTGCCAGCAGTTACCAGGCGGGGCGTAGCTACGAGCAGTACTTC.

This chain connects TRBV2 to TRBJ2-7, with 9 bases that match TRBD2. The CDR3 contains 16 residues. The J segment lost 5 bases and the V segment lost 7 bases, leaving 15 bases of the junction unmatched. Germline V gene data show CDR1 as SNHLY and CDR2 as FYNNEI. CDR3 sequence (DNA): TGTGCCAGCATGGGTGGGCTAGCGGGGAATCATCACGAGCAGTACTTC. Its translation: CASMGGLAGNHHEQYF. The whole variable domain, filled in from reference TRBV2 and TRBJ2-7, reads EPEVTQTPSHQVTQMGQEVILRCVPISNHLYFYWYRQILGQKVEFLVSFYNNEISEKSEIFDDQFSVERPDGSNFTLKIRSTKLEDSAMYFCASMGGLAGNHHEQYFGPGTRLTVT.

The chain couples TRBV10-1 to TRBJ2-1, with TRBD1 as a possible D gene (5 bases). V gave up 0 bases and J gave up 2 bases, with 8 bases separating them. The CDR3 sequence is 15 residues long. Germline CDR1 WNHNN, CDR2 SYGVQD (reference sequence). The CDR3 DNA sequence: TGCGCCAGCAGTGAGTCCCCGACAGCCTACAATGAGCAGTTCTTC. Amino acid sequence: CASSESPTAYNEQFF.

This clonotype was found a few times. The chain employs TRBV10-3 and TRBJ1-3, with D possibly TRBD1 on 5 matching bases. The CDR3 is 17 residues long. The germline CDR1 and CDR2 sequences are ENHRY and SYGVKD. The germline V and J ends were trimmed by 6 bases and 3 bases, with 21 bases remaining between them. The CDR3 DNA reads TGTGCCATCAGCTCGGGAGGAGCAGGGACTTATGGAAACACCATATATTTT. Amino acid sequence: CAISSGGAGTYGNTIYF.

This clonotype occurred many times. This chain uses TRBV20-1 with TRBJ2-7; TRBD2 aligns across 7 bases. Trimming took 0 bases from V and 7 from J; bases not matched to a gene: 15. The CDR3 is 16 amino acids. Germline CDR1 and CDR2: DFQATT and SNEGSKA (reference sequence). The CDR3 sequence: CSARDGVGRLAVEQYF. As DNA, the CDR3 is TGCAGTGCTAGAGATGGTGTCGGGCGCCTAGCGGTAGAGCAGTACTTC.

J is TRBJ1-6 and V is TRBV28, with 9 bases aligning to TRBD1. J was trimmed by 10 bases and V by 7 bases; bases with no gene match: 11. The CDR3 contains 15 residues. Per the germline V gene, CDR1 is MDHEN and CDR2 is SYDVKM. CDR3 sequence reads: CASITGGQGSSPLHF. CDR3 DNA sequence: TGTGCCAGCATTACAGGGGGACAGGGTAGCTCACCCCTCCACTTT.

In this sample, this clonotype turned up many times. The V call is TRBV10-2, the J call TRBJ2-7; 7 positions agree with TRBD2. CDR1 WSHSY and CDR2 SAAADI come from the germline V gene. The CDR3 runs to 15 residues. V dropped 8 bases and J dropped 2; count of bases not matched to a gene: 12. The CDR3 loop is CASGRGRETAYEQYF. In DNA form, the CDR3 reads TGCGCCAGCGGCCGAGGGCGGGAGACAGCCTACGAGCAGTACTTC.

This rearrangement joins TRBV10-3 to TRBJ2-5, with TRBD2 as a possible D gene (5 bases). V was cut by 4 bases and J by 1 base, with 19 bases left in between. Germline CDR1 reads ENHRY; CDR2 reads SYGVKD. The CDR3 length is 17 residues. The CDR3: CAISGSPAAQIQETQYF. The CDR3 bases are TGTGCCATCAGTGGGTCCCCAGCGGCCCAAATCCAAGAGACCCAGTACTTC.

This clonotype was found a few times. The chain combines TRBV12-5 with TRBJ2-7; 15 bases are a match to TRBD2. V shed 2 bases and J 6 bases; nucleotides not matched to a gene: 2. The CDR3 spans 15 residues. CDR1 and CDR2 from the germline V gene are LGHNT and FRNRAP. CDR3 protein: CASGLPGLAGGEQYF. Written as DNA, the CDR3 is TGTGCTAGTGGTTTGCCGGGACTAGCGGGAGGCGAGCAGTACTTC.

This clonotype was picked up a small number of times. The rearrangement uses TRBV29-1 and TRBJ1-5; D unresolved. V dropped 7 bases and J dropped 6 bases, with 19 bases sitting between them. The germline V gene encodes CDR1 SQVTM and CDR2 ANQGSEA. CDR3 length: 14 residues. The CDR3 protein is CSAVSGSRGQPQHF. In nucleotides, the CDR3 is TGCAGCGCAGTTTCGGGGTCGCGAGGTCAGCCCCAGCATTTT. Together with reference TRBV29-1 and TRBJ1-5, the CDR3 gives the full variable domain: SAVISQKPSRDICQRGTSLTIQCQVDSQVTMMFWYRQQPGQSLTLIATANQGSEATYESGFVIDKFPISRPNLTFSTLTVSNMSPEDSSIYLCSAVSGSRGQPQHFGDGTRLSIL.